This T cell receptor beta chain was documented in a study of cytomegalovirus exposure and HLA in healthy donors. V gave up 7 bases and J gave up 7 bases; unmatched junction bases: 10. CDR3 length: 16 residues. The germline V gene has CDR1 MNHNY and CDR2 SVGAGI (reference sequence). The donors were members of the approximately 120-subject validation cohort (separate from the approximately 730-subject first cohort). This table comes from immunoSEQ multiplex PCR, and its TCRdb copy is limited to in-frame clones, with some not included. Found here are around 190,000 clones, around 85% of them singletons; the top ten hold around a sixth.

The sequencing sample was made of PBMCs. The rearrangement joins TRBV6-6 to TRBJ2-1; 13 bases map to TRBD2. The clonotype comes from a man between 18 and 29 years old in good health and CMV-seropositive. The DNA for the CDR3 is TGTGCCAGCACTCTTACTCTGACTAGCGGGAGGAATGAGCAGTTCTTC. Translation gives CASTLTLTSGRNEQFF.